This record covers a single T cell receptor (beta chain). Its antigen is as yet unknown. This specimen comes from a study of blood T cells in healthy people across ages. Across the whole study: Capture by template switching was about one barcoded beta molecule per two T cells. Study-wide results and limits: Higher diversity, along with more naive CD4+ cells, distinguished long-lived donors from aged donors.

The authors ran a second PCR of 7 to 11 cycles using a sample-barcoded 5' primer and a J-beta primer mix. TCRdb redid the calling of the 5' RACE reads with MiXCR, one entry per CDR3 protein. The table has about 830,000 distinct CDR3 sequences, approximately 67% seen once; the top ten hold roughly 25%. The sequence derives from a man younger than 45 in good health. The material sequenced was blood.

The CDR3 coding sequence is TGTGCCACCAGTGGGCGACCCGGTCAGGGGGCGTTTGCAGATACGCAGTATTTT. Its translation: CATSGRPGQGAFADTQYF. The genes are TRBV24-1 and TRBJ2-3; 8 bases match TRBD1. The CDR3 has 18 residues. In germline, CDR1 is KGHDR, CDR2 SFDVKD. Trimming took 5 bases from V and 4 from J; bases not matched to a gene: 16.